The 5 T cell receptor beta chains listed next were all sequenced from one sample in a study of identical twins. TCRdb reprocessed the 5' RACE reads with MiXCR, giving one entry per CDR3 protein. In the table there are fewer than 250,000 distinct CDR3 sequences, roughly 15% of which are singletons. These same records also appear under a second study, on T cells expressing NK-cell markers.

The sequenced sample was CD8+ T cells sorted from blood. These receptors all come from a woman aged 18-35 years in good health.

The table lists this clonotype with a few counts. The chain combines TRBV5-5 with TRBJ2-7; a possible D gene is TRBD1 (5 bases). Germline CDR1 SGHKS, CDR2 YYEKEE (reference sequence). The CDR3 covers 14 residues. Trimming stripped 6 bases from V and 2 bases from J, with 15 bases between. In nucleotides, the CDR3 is TGTGCCAGCAACTCGGACACACGACCCTACGAGCAGTACTTC. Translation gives CASNSDTRPYEQYF.

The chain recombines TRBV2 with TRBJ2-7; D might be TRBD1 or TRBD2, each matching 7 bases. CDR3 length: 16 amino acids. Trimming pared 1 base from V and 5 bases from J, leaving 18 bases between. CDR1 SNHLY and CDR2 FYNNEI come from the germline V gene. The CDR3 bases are TGTGCCAGCAGTGAAGGCCCTAGCGGCCAGGGGGACGAGCAGTACTTC. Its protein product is CASSEGPSGQGDEQYF.

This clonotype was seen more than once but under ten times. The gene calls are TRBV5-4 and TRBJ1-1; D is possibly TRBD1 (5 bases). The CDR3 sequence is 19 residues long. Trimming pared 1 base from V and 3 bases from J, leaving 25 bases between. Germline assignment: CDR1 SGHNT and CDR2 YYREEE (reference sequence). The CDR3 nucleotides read TGTGCCAGCAGCTTGACCGAGACAGTACGGTCTCAGGTGGACACTGAAGCTTTCTTT. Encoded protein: CASSLTETVRSQVDTEAFF.

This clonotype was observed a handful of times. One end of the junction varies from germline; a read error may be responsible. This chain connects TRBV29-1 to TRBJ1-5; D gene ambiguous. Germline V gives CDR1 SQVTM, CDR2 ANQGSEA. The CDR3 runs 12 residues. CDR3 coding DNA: TGCAGCGTCGAAGACGGTCGTCAGCCCCAGCATTTT. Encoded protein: CSVEDGRQPQHF.

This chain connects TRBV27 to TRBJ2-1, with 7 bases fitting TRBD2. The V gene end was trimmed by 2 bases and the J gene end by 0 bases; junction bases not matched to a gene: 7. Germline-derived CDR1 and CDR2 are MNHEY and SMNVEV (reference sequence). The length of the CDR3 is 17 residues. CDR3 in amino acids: CASSLTSARSSYNEQFF. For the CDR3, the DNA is TGTGCCAGCAGTTTAACTAGCGCCCGAAGCTCCTACAATGAGCAGTTCTTC.